One T cell receptor beta chain is described in this entry. Its antigen target is currently unknown. Libraries came from 5' RACE. Each TCR library was prepared from 3,500 to 4,500 ng of total RNA. cDNA was synthesized with SMARTScribe reverse transcriptase in eight separate reactions per sample. During cDNA synthesis, template switching was used to introduce unique molecular identifiers that contained a 6-nucleotide sample barcode. TCRalpha and TCRbeta cDNA was amplified in two nested PCRs of around 15 and 9 cycles, and bead purification was carried out after each PCR. Before amplification, the cDNA was treated with uracil DNA-glycosylase and purified using the QIAquick PCR purification kit. In the second PCR, Illumina TruSeq-compatible adapters and sample-specific barcodes were added. TapeStation and Qubit were used to check library quality and concentration, and 4 to 6 ng of each library went into the pool. Sequencing of pooled libraries was carried out on an Illumina HiSeq2500 single-index Rapid Run using 2 x 100 bp reads and custom sequencing primers. On the study's bioinformatics: PCR and sequencing errors were corrected by UMI-based consensus assembly using MiGEC version 1.2.6. MiXCR version 2.1.1 was used for V(D)J alignment, clonotype assembly and CDR3 extraction. To normalise gene usage, clonotype sharing and MAIT/NKT TCR abundance, the top 1000, 10 000 and 20 000 clonotypes in each sample were analysed. Diversity was computed as the inverse Simpson index with the vegan R package after downsampling to 27 000 UMIs. Paired Mann-Whitney U tests were applied to discordant twin pairs, with Benjamini-Hochberg correction for multiple testing. After the reads were reprocessed by TCRdb, one entry was made per CDR3 protein sequence, with no DNA. None of the V and J calls come from the authors' own analysis; TCRdb made them. The sample's table lists a count of 400,000 to 500,000 distinct CDR3 sequences. The leading ten clones occupy under 3% of the sample.

The data belong to a study of monozygotic twins with inflammatory bowel disease (dated by TCRdb to between 2018 and 2021). Background for the entire study: The complete study included about 30 monozygotic twin pairs: 19 IBD-discordant Danish pairs and nine German pairs, of which four were IBD-concordant and five were IBD-discordant. The search for disease-associated traits relied mainly on comparing IBD patients with their genetically identical healthy co-twins within discordant pairs. Each individual had, on average, about 151 000 unique TCRalpha sequences and 181 000 unique TCRbeta sequences available for analysis. Beyond this particular receptor, the publication reports: IBD patients had lower TCRbeta repertoire diversity, measured by the inverse Simpson index, than their healthy co-twins. Background noise and inter-individual variability may have been introduced into the repertoires by the differing immunosuppressive treatments among patients. IBD patients shared fewer clonotypes with other individuals than healthy twins did, most markedly in patients showing signs of disease activity. Repertoire similarity did not differ between concordant and discordant twins, which could be due to limited statistical power. No single strong signal or clonotype linked to IBD turned up in the results, so the idea that one exists was not supported. The analysis was unable to tell different T cell subtypes apart.

The CDR3, cysteine through phenylalanine, is 13 amino acids long. Only the protein is on record. CDR1 SGHAT and CDR2 FQNNGV were looked up in the germline V gene. A 2.5 ml peripheral blood sample was drawn into PAXgene tubes per donor and stored at -80°C. Without T cell sorting, total RNA was isolated from whole blood using the PAXgene blood miRNA kit on an automated QIAcube. Peripheral blood from monozygotic twin pairs concordant or discordant for inflammatory bowel disease was subjected to deep TCRalpha and TCRbeta repertoire profiling with unique molecular barcoding. Smoking habits were recorded for all twin pairs, and individuals were classified as current, former or never smokers.

Recombination joined TRBV11-2 with TRBJ1-3; checking the TCRdb D call of TRBD1 is not possible without DNA. This clonotype was sampled from a human donor with ulcerative colitis or Crohn's disease, or a healthy co-twin of an affected twin (not recorded which). Sequencing input: blood. The CDR3 in this case is CASSITGGNTIYF.